This T cell receptor (beta chain) emerged from a study of T cell repertoires in cytomegalovirus infection. Across the study: Public TCR beta signatures marked donors with CMV infection and the matching HLA.

There are 13 residues in the CDR3. V dropped 7 bases and J dropped 2 bases, with 9 bases sitting between them. CDR1 SNHLY and CDR2 FYNNEI come from the germline V gene. TCRdb called the reads again in MiXCR, with one record for every CDR3 protein. The data show around 210,000 distinct CDR3 sequences, approximately 7% seen once. The table lists this clonotype with many counts. What it recognizes is unknown. The study, taken as a whole, reports: Of the TCR beta families, the public ones yielded a cumulative frequency that identified carriers of CMV plus the relevant HLA. Clonotypes of TCR beta that were HLA-C-restricted and CMV-specific dominated the ex vivo response.

The TCR sequence derives from a human donor in good health (CMV status not recorded). Some clones in this sample may be carry-over from other donors' samples. Sequenced material: PBMCs. V gene TRBV2 combines with J gene TRBJ1-5; TRBD1 is a possible D gene (6 bases). CDR3 DNA sequence: TGTGCCAGCAAGGGGGTCGGCAATCAGCCCCAGCATTTT. As protein: CASKGVGNQPQHF. Full variable domain (remainder filled in from reference TRBV2 and TRBJ1-5): EPEVTQTPSHQVTQMGQEVILRCVPISNHLYFYWYRQILGQKVEFLVSFYNNEISEKSEIFDDQFSVERPDGSNFTLKIRSTKLEDSAMYFCASKGVGNQPQHFGDGTRLSIL.